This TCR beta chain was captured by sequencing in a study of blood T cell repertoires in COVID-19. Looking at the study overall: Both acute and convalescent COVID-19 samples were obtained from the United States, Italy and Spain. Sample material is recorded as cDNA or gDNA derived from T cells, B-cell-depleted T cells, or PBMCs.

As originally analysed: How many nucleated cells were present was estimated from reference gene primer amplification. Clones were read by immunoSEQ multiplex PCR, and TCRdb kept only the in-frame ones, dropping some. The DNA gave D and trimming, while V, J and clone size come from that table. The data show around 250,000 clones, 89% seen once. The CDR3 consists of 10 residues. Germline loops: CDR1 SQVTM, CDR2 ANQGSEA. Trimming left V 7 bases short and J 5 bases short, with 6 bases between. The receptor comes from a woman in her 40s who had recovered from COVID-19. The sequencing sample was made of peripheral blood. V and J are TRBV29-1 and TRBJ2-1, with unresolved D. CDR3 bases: TGCAGCGGACTTAACAATGAGCAGTTCTTC. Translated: CSGLNNEQFF.